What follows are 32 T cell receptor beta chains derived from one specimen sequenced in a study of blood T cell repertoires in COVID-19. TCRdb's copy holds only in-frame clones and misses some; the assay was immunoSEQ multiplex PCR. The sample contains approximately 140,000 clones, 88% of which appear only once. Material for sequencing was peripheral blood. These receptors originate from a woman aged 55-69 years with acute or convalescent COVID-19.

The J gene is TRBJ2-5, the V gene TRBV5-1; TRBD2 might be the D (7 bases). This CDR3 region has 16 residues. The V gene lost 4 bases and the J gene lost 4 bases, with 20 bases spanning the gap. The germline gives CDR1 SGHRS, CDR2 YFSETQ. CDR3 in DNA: TGCGCCAGCAGCGCAGGGGACGTCCCGGGAGGAGAGACCCAGTACTTC. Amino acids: CASSAGDVPGGETQYF.

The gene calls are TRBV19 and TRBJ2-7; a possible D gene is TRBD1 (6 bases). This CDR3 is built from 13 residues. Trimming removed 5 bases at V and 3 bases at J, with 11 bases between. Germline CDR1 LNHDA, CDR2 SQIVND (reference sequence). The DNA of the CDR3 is TGTGCCAGTAGTGTGGACAGTAACTACGAGCAGTACTTC. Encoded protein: CASSVDSNYEQYF.

The CDR3 region is CASSPSGNTEAFF. In nucleotides, the CDR3 is TGTGCCAGCAGCCCCTCGGGGAACACTGAAGCTTTCTTT. The chain links TRBV3-1 (or the pseudogene TRBV3-2) to TRBJ1-1; D remains unclear. This CDR3 is built from 13 residues. V lost 4 bases to trimming and J lost 1 base, with 7 bases between them. CDR1 LGHDT and CDR2 YNNKEL come from the germline V gene (reference sequence).

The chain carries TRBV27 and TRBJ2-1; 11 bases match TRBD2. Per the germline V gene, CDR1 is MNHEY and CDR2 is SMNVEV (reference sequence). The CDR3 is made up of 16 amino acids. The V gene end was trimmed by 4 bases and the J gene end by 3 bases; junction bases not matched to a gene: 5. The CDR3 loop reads CASSSTSGGNYNEQFF. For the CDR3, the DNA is TGTGCCAGCAGTTCAACTAGCGGGGGAAACTACAATGAGCAGTTCTTC.

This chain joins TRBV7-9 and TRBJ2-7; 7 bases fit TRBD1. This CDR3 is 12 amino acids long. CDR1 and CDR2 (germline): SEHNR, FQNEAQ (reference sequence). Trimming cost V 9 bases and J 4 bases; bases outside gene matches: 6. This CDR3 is CASGGRGYEQYF. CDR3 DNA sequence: TGTGCCAGTGGGGGCAGGGGGTACGAGCAGTACTTC.

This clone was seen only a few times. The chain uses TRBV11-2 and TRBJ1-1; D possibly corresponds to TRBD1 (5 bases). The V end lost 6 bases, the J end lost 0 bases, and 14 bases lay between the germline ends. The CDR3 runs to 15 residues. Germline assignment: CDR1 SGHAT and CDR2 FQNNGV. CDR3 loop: CASRHDSLMNTEAFF. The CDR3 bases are TGTGCCAGCAGGCACGACAGCCTAATGAACACTGAAGCTTTCTTT.

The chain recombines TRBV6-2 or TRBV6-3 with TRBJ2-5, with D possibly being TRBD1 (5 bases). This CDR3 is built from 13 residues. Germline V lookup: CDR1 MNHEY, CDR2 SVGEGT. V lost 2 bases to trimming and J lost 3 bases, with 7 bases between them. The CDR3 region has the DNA TGTGCCAGCAGTTACGGACAAAAAGAGACCCAGTACTTC. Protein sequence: CASSYGQKETQYF.

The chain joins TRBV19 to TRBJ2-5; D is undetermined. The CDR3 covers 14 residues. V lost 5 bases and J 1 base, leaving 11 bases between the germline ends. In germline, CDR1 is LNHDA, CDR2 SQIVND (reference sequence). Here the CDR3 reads CASSPQTSQETQYF. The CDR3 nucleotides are TGTGCCAGTAGTCCTCAGACATCCCAAGAGACCCAGTACTTC.

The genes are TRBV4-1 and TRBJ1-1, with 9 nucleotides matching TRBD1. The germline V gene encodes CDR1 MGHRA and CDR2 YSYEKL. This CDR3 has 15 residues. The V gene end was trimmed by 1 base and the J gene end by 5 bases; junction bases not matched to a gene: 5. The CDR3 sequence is CASSQGDRVVTEAFF. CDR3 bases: TGCGCCAGCAGCCAAGGGGACAGGGTTGTAACTGAAGCTTTCTTT.

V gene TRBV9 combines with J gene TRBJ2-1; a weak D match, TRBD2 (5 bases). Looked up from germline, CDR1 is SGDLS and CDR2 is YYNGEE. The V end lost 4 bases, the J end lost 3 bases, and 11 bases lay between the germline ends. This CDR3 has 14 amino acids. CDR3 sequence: CASSPRTVYNEQFF. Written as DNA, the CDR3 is TGTGCCAGCAGCCCCAGGACTGTCTACAATGAGCAGTTCTTC.

The CDR3 bases are TGTGCCAGCAGCACCTCGGCGGGGACCTACAATGAGCAGTTCTTC. This gives the protein CASSTSAGTYNEQFF. The chain carries TRBV7-3 and TRBJ2-1, with a possible D match to TRBD2 (6 bases). The CDR3 has 15 amino acids. Germline V gene sequence: CDR1 SGHTA, CDR2 FQGTGA. V dropped 5 bases and J dropped 2 bases, with 13 bases sitting between them.

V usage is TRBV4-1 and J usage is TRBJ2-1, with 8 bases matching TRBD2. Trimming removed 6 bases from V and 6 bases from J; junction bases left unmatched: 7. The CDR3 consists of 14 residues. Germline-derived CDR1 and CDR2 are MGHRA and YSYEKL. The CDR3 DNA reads TGCGCCAGCAGACCCTCGGGGGGGGCCAATGAGCAGTTCTTC. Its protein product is CASRPSGGANEQFF.

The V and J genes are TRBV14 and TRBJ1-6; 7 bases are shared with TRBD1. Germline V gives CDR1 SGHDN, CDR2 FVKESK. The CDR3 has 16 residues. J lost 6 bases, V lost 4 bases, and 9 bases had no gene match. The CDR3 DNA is TGTGCCAGCAGCCCCTTCCTAGACAGGGCTAATTCACCCCTCCACTTT. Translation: CASSPFLDRANSPLHF.

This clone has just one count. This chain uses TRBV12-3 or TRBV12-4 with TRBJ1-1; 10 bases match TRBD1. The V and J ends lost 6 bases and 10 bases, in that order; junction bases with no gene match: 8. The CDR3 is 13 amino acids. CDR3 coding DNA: TGTGCCAGCAGCCCGGGACAGGGGCCACCAGCTTTCTTT. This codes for CASSPGQGPPAFF.

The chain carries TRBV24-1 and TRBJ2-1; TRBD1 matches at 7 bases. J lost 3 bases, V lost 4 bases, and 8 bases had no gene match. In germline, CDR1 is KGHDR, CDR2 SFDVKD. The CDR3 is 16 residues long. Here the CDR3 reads CATSEHGQDDYNEQFF. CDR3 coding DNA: TGTGCCACCAGTGAACATGGACAGGATGACTACAATGAGCAGTTCTTC.

The CDR3 region has the DNA TGTGCCAGCAGCTTAGCTTACAGCTATCAGCCCCAGCATTTT. This encodes CASSLAYSYQPQHF. The chain recombines TRBV7-2 with TRBJ1-5; no clear D gene. Trimming stripped 0 bases from V and 5 bases from J, with 8 bases between. This CDR3 is built from 14 residues. Germline V gene lookup returns CDR1 SGHTA and CDR2 FQGNSA.

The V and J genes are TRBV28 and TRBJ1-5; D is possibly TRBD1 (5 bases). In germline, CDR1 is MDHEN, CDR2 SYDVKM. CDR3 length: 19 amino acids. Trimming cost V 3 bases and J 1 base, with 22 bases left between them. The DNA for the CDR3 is TGTGCCAGCAGTTTCCCTCCGACCTCAGGGCTCGGAAGCAATCAGCCCCAGCATTTT. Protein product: CASSFPPTSGLGSNQPQHF.

Written as DNA, the CDR3 is TGCAGCGTTGACAAGACAGGGCCTTTGGATGGCTACACCTTC. Protein product: CSVDKTGPLDGYTF. The rearrangement uses TRBV29-1 and TRBJ1-2; the match to TRBD1 covers 7 bases. Germline V lookup: CDR1 SQVTM, CDR2 ANQGSEA. This CDR3 is 14 amino acids long. The V segment lost 3 bases and the J segment 6 bases; nucleotides outside the gene matches: 10. Looking up the rest from reference TRBV29-1 and TRBJ1-2 gives the full variable domain: SAVISQKPSRDICQRGTSLTIQCQVDSQVTMMFWYRQQPGQSLTLIATANQGSEATYESGFVIDKFPISRPNLTFSTLTVSNMSPEDSSIYLCSVDKTGPLDGYTFGSGTRLTVV.

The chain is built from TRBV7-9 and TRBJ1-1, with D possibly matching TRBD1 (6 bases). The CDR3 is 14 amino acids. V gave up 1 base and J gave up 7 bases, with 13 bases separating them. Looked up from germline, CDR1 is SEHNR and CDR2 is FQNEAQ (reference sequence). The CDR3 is CASSLDLGANEAFF. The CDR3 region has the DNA TGTGCCAGCAGCTTAGACTTGGGGGCTAATGAAGCTTTCTTT.

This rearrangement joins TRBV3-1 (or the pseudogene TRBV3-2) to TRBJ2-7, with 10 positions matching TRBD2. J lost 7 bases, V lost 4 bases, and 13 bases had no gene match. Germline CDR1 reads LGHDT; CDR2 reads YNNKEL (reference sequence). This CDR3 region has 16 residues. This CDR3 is CASSPSSSGGAGEQYF. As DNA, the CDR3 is TGTGCCAGCAGCCCCTCCTCCAGCGGGGGGGCCGGGGAGCAGTACTTC.

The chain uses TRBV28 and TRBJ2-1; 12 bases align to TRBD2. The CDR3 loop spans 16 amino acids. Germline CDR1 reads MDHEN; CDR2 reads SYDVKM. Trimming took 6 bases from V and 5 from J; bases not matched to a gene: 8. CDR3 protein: CASSLRTSGDNNEQFF. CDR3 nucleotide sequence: TGTGCCAGCAGCCTACGGACTAGCGGGGACAACAATGAGCAGTTCTTC. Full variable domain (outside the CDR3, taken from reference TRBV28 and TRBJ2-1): DVKVTQSSRYLVKRTGEKVFLECVQDMDHENMFWYRQDPGLGLRLIYFSYDVKMKEKGDIPEGYSVSREKKERFSLILESASTNQTSMYLCASSLRTSGDNNEQFFGPGTRLTVL.

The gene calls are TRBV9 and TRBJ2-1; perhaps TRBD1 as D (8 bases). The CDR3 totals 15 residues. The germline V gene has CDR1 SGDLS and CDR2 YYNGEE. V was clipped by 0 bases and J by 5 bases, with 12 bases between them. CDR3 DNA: TGTGCCAGCAGCGTAGGTACAGGGGGGGACAATGAGCAGTTCTTC. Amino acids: CASSVGTGGDNEQFF.

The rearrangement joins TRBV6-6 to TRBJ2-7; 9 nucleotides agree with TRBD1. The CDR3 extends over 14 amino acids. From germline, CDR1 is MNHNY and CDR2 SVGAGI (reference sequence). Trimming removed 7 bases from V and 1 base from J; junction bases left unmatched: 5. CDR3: CASKTGGGSYEQYF. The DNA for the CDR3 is TGTGCCAGCAAGACAGGGGGGGGATCCTACGAGCAGTACTTC.

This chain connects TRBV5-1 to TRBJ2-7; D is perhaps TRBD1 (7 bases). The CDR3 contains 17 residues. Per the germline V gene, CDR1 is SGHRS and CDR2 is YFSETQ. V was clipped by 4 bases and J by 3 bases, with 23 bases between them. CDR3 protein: CASSGRLGDSLIYEQYF. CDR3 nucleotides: TGCGCCAGCAGCGGGAGGTTAGGGGACAGCCTTATCTACGAGCAGTACTTC.

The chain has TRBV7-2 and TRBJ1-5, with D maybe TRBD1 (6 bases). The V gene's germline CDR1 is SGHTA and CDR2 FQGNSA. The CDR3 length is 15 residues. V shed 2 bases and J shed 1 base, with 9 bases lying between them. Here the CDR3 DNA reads TGTGCCAGCAGCTTACAGGGGATGAGCAATCAGCCCCAGCATTTT. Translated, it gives CASSLQGMSNQPQHF.

CDR3 sequence (DNA): TGTGCCAGCAGGGAGGGCCCAGGGTTCTCTGGAAACACCATATATTTT. Its translation is CASREGPGFSGNTIYF. The rearrangement links TRBV7-6 to TRBJ1-3, with D maybe TRBD1 (5 bases). The CDR3 runs 16 residues. Per the germline V gene, CDR1 is SGHVS and CDR2 is FNYEAQ. The V and J ends lost 6 bases and 0 bases respectively, with 15 bases between them.

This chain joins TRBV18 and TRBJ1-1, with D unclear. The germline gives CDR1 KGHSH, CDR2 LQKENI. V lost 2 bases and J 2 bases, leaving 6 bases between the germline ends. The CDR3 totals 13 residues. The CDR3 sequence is CASSPEHNTEAFF. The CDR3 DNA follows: TGTGCCAGCTCACCAGAACACAACACTGAAGCTTTCTTT.

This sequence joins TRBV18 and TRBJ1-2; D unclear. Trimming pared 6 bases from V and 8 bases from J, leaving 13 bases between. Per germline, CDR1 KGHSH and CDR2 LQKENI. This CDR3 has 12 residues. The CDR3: CASSPDGGGYTF. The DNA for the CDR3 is TGTGCCAGCTCTCCCGATGGCGGGGGCTACACCTTC.

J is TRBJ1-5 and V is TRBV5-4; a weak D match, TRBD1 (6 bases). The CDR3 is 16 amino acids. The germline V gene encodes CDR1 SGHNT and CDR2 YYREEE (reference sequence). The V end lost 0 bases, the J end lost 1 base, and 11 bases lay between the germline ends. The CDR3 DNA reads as TGTGCCAGCAGCTTGGGGCCCCAGGGGAGCAATCAGCCCCAGCATTTT. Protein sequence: CASSLGPQGSNQPQHF.

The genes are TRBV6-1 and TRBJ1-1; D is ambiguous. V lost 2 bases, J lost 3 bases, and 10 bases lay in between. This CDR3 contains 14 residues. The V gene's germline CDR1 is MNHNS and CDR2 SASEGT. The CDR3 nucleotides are TGTGCCAGCAGTGAACGATCGAGGGACACTGAAGCTTTCTTT. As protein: CASSERSRDTEAFF.

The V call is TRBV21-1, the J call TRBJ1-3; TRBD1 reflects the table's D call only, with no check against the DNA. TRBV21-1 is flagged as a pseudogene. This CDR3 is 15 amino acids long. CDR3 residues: CASRYGTKILGTIYF. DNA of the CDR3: TGTGCCAGCAGATACGGGACAAAAATCCTGGGCACCATATATTTT.

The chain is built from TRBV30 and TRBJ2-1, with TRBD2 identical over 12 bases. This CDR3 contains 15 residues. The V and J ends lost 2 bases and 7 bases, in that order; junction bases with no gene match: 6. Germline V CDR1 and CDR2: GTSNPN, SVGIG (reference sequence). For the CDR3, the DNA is TGTGCCTGGAGTCCTGGACTAGCGGGATTAAATGAGCAGTTCTTC. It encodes CAWSPGLAGLNEQFF.